These T cell receptor beta chains were read from a single sample in a study of blood T cell repertoires in COVID-19. Generated by immunoSEQ multiplex PCR, the TCRdb table keeps only in-frame clones and is missing some. Among roughly 93,000 clones, 81% were seen once, and the ten largest hold around a tenth. Sequences were obtained from peripheral blood. The receptors derive from a woman aged 80 or over with acute or convalescent COVID-19. Each CDR3 is given with its conserved first and last residue. The D gene is left open where the match is weak. Some rows mark clone size as missing; the rest say once, few, many or name a class of expanded clone.

size,J,V,D,CDR3,DNA
few,TRBJ1-5,TRBV6-2/TRBV6-3,-,CASSPSRDTPSNQPQHF,TGTGCCAGCAGTCCGAGCCGGGACACCCCTAGCAATCAGCCCCAGCATTTT
-,TRBJ2-1,TRBV6-2/TRBV6-3,TRBD1,CASSYHRTGNEQFF,TGTGCCAGCAGTTACCATAGGACAGGGAATGAGCAGTTCTTC
-,TRBJ2-2,TRBV3-1/TRBV3-2,TRBD2,CASSQGLAGELFF,TGTGCCAGCAGCCAGGGACTAGCCGGGGAGCTGTTTTTT
-,TRBJ2-2,TRBV11-2,TRBD2,CASSLVPNSGGPTGELFF,TGTGCCAGCAGCTTAGTCCCAAATAGCGGGGGACCCACCGGGGAGCTGTTTTTT
-,TRBJ1-1,TRBV7-2,TRBD1,CASSSSLTGITEAFF,TGTGCCAGCAGCTCTTCCCTGACAGGGATCACTGAAGCTTTCTTT
-,TRBJ1-2,TRBV18,TRBD1,CASSPRDRAEAYGYTF,TGTGCCAGCTCACCCCGGGACAGGGCAGAGGCTTATGGCTACACCTTC
-,TRBJ1-5,TRBV19,TRBD1,CASSARQGNQPQHF,TGTGCCAGTAGTGCCCGACAGGGTAATCAGCCCCAGCATTTT
-,TRBJ2-7,TRBV5-1,-,CASSPDNSYEQYF,TGCGCCAGCAGCCCGGACAACTCCTACGAGCAGTACTTC
-,TRBJ2-7,TRBV7-3,TRBD1,CASSWTGTGIDEQYF,TGTGCCAGCAGCTGGACCGGGACAGGGATAGACGAGCAGTACTTC
-,TRBJ2-3,TRBV6-2/TRBV6-3,TRBD2,CASSRAGGISSTDTQYF,TGTGCCAGCAGTAGAGCGGGGGGTATCTCTAGCACAGATACGCAGTATTTT
-,TRBJ1-2,TRBV7-9,-,CASTRQTSYGYTF,TGTGCCAGCACCCGACAGACCAGTTATGGCTACACCTTC
-,TRBJ2-1,TRBV6-2/TRBV6-3,TRBD2,CASSSGRADEQFF,TGTGCCAGCAGTTCGGGGAGGGCTGATGAGCAGTTCTTC
-,TRBJ2-5,TRBV7-9,TRBD2,CASSLGLAGGQGETQYF,TGTGCCAGCAGCCTCGGACTAGCGGGGGGCCAGGGAGAGACCCAGTACTTC
-,TRBJ2-1,TRBV5-8,TRBD1,CASSLRQGFYNEQFF,TGTGCCAGCAGCTTGAGACAGGGGTTCTACAATGAGCAGTTCTTC
-,TRBJ1-6,TRBV7-9,TRBD1,CASEGGQGGHNSPLHF,TGTGCCAGCGAGGGGGGACAGGGCGGGCATAATTCACCCCTCCACTTT
-,TRBJ2-7,TRBV7-2,-,CASTNSFHEQYF,TGTGCCAGTACAAACAGTTTCCACGAGCAGTACTTC
-,TRBJ2-2,TRBV2,TRBD1,CASRRQGAGELFF,TGTGCCAGCAGGAGACAGGGGGCCGGGGAGCTGTTTTTT
-,TRBJ2-6,TRBV5-4,TRBD1,CASSPKGQGASGANVLTF,TGTGCCAGCAGCCCAAAGGGACAGGGGGCGTCTGGGGCCAACGTCCTGACTTTC
-,TRBJ1-2,TRBV6-4,TRBD1,CASSAAGGTEGYTF,TGTGCCAGCAGTGCGGCAGGGGGTACGGAAGGCTACACCTTC
-,TRBJ2-4,TRBV2,-,CASSEALRNTKLAKNIQYF,TGTGCCAGCAGTGAAGCGCTTCGGAACACTAAGCTAGCCAAAAACATTCAGTACTTC
-,TRBJ2-1,TRBV5-1,TRBD2,CASRLGGAFNEQFF,TGCGCCAGCAGGCTCGGGGGGGCCTTCAATGAGCAGTTCTTC
-,TRBJ1-4,TRBV11-2,-,CASSLTGRLNEKLFF,TGTGCCAGCAGCTTAACAGGACGTCTTAATGAAAAACTGTTTTTT
-,TRBJ1-3,TRBV28,-,CASSVGGRSGNTIYF,TGTGCCAGCAGCGTCGGGGGGCGGTCTGGAAACACCATATATTTT
-,TRBJ2-3,TRBV11-2,-,CASSLDRGLSSGPTDTQYF,TGTGCCAGCAGCCTTGACAGGGGCCTATCTAGCGGCCCCACAGATACGCAGTATTTT
-,TRBJ1-2,TRBV19,-,CASSMDSANYGYTF,TGTGCCAGTAGTATGGACAGCGCTAACTATGGCTACACCTTC
-,TRBJ1-6,TRBV5-1,-,CASRIGQMDNSPLHF,TGCGCCAGCAGGATAGGACAGATGGATAATTCACCCCTCCACTTT
-,TRBJ1-2,TRBV11-2,-,CASRGLQGIYGYTF,TGTGCCAGCAGAGGATTACAGGGCATCTATGGCTACACCTTC
few,TRBJ1-1,TRBV9,-,CASSVDGRENTEAFF,TGTGCCAGCAGCGTAGATGGCAGGGAAAACACTGAAGCTTTCTTT
-,TRBJ1-3,TRBV10-3,-,CAISVAGDEYTIYF,TGTGCCATCAGTGTGGCAGGGGACGAGTACACCATATATTTT
-,TRBJ1-1,TRBV28,-,CASSLSGVKEAFF,TGTGCCAGCAGTTTATCGGGGGTAAAGGAAGCTTTCTTT
-,TRBJ2-1,TRBV4-2,-,CASSQATRDEQFF,TGTGCCAGCAGCCAAGCAACTAGGGATGAGCAGTTCTTC
-,TRBJ1-4,TRBV7-9,TRBD1,CASSPGTGSNEKLFF,TGTGCCAGCAGCCCCGGGACAGGTTCTAATGAAAAACTGTTTTTT
once,TRBJ1-1,TRBV10-3,-,CAIGVAGTEAFF,TGTGCCATCGGGGTCGCGGGCACTGAAGCTTTCTTT
once,TRBJ2-2,TRBV18,TRBD2,CASSRNRLAGDNTGELFF,TGTGCCAGCTCAAGAAACAGACTAGCGGGGGATAACACCGGGGAGCTGTTTTTT
-,TRBJ1-1,TRBV7-2,-,CASSRMSGDTEAFF,TGTGCCAGCAGCCGGATGAGCGGAGACACTGAAGCTTTCTTT
-,TRBJ1-5,TRBV28,-,CASNLITGMDQPQHF,TGTGCCAGCAACCTTATCACAGGGATGGATCAGCCCCAGCATTTT
-,TRBJ1-5,TRBV10-3,-,CAISGDGQGWQPQHF,TGTGCCATCAGTGGGGACGGGCAGGGGTGGCAGCCCCAGCATTTT
once,TRBJ2-1,TRBV12-3/TRBV12-4,-,CASRGGGPPEQFF,TGTGCCAGCAGAGGGGGGGGCCCTCCCGAGCAGTTCTTC
few,TRBJ1-2,TRBV27,TRBD1,CASGPTGGFYGYTF,TGTGCCAGCGGACCAACAGGGGGCTTCTATGGCTACACCTTC
-,TRBJ1-4,TRBV3-1/TRBV3-2,-,CASSRDLSPGRKLFF,TGTGCCAGCAGCCGAGACCTCTCACCGGGAAGAAAACTGTTTTTT
once,TRBJ1-2,TRBV19,TRBD1,CASSIAGQGFGGYTF,TGTGCCAGTAGTATAGCCGGACAGGGATTCGGTGGCTACACCTTC
-,TRBJ2-1,TRBV9,TRBD2,CASSGGGPPSYNEQFF,TGTGCCAGCAGCGGCGGGGGGCCACCCTCTTACAATGAGCAGTTCTTC
-,TRBJ2-3,TRBV5-1,-,CASSLASEEDTQYF,TGCGCCAGCAGCTTGGCTAGCGAGGAGGATACGCAGTATTTT
-,TRBJ2-3,TRBV5-1,-,CASSSALSTDTQYF,TGCGCCAGCAGCTCCGCCCTAAGCACAGATACGCAGTATTTT